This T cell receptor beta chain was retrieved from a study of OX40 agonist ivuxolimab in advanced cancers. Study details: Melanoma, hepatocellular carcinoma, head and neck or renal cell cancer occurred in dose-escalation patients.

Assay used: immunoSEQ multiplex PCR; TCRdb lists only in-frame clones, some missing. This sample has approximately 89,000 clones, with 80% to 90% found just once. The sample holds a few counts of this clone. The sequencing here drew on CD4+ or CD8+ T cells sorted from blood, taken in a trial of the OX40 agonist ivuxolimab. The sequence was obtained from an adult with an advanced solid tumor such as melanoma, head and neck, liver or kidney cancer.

The CDR3 nucleotides are TGTGCCAGCAGTGTACTAGCGGGGGTCTACGAGCAGTACTTC. Amino acids: CASSVLAGVYEQYF. V usage is TRBV27 and J usage is TRBJ2-7, with 11 nucleotides matching TRBD2. Germline CDR1 and CDR2: MNHEY and SMNVEV (reference sequence). Trimming took 5 bases from V and 3 from J; bases not matched to a gene: 3. The CDR3 has 14 residues.